This entry describes one T cell receptor (beta chain). The data were obtained in a study of T cell changes during pregnancy in multiple sclerosis. This table comes from immunoSEQ multiplex PCR, and its TCRdb copy is limited to in-frame clones, with some not included. The data show about 48,000 clones, around 90% seen once. Here the sequenced sample was CD4+ T cells from peripheral blood mononuclear cells, taken in the third trimester of pregnancy. The sequence came from a female donor with multiple sclerosis, enrolled in a pregnancy study.

The CDR3 region has the DNA TGTGCCAGCAGCAAAAAGCGGGGGAACACCGGGGAGCTGTTTTTT. Its translation is CASSKKRGNTGELFF. This rearrangement joins TRBV21-1 to TRBJ2-2; the table names TRBD2, a call not compared with the DNA. TRBV21-1 is described as a pseudogene. The CDR3 sequence is 15 residues long.